The 15 T cell receptor beta chains given below trace back to one sample, sequenced in a study of T-cell memory formation after mild COVID-19. TCRdb reanalysed the 5' RACE reads using MiXCR and keeps one entry per CDR3 protein. The sample has hundreds of thousands of distinct CDR3 sequences; 20% to 25% are singletons. Sequencing was carried out using PBMCs or a T cell subset sorted from them (not recorded which). The receptors derive from a man between 18 and 29 years old who had mild COVID-19 (a few samples of this study predate the infection). Cell type and time point are not known.

The V call is TRBV2, the J call TRBJ2-1; TRBD2 agrees at 12 bases. V lost 4 bases to trimming and J lost 3 bases; unmatched junction nucleotides: 4. The CDR3 covers 16 residues. Germline assignment: CDR1 SNHLY and CDR2 FYNNEI. CDR3 nucleotide sequence: TGTGCCAGCAGTGCATTACTAGCGGGGGGCTACAATGAGCAGTTCTTC. It yields the protein CASSALLAGGYNEQFF.

The chain links TRBV6-5 to TRBJ2-7; D ambiguous. CDR3 length: 13 amino acids. Germline V gene sequence: CDR1 MNHEY, CDR2 SVGAGI. Trimming shortened V by 8 bases and J by 7 bases, and 18 bases separated the two germline ends. Here the CDR3 DNA reads TGTGCCAGCGGGTCAGTTGCTCTCGGGGAGCAGTACGTC. Amino acid sequence: CASGSVALGEQYV.

The V call is TRBV7-2, the J call TRBJ1-1; no clear D. Germline values: CDR1 SGHTA, CDR2 FQGNSA. Between the trimmed V and J ends, which lost 4 bases and 2 bases, there was a span of 11 bases. The CDR3 runs to 14 residues. The CDR3 spells CASSSHVGNTEAFF. DNA for the CDR3: TGTGCCAGCAGCTCGCACGTGGGTAACACTGAAGCTTTCTTT.

A few counts support this clonotype. The chain recombines TRBV11-2 with TRBJ2-7; D possibly uses TRBD1 or TRBD2 (6 bases each). Germline CDR1 reads SGHAT; CDR2 reads FQNNGV. The CDR3 sequence is 15 residues long. The V and J ends lost 1 base and 6 bases respectively, with 16 bases between them. CDR3 coding DNA: TGTGCCAGCAGCTTAGTTTGGAGGGGGGCGGCCGAGCAGTACGTC. It specifies CASSLVWRGAAEQYV.

This clonotype was observed a handful of times. The gene calls are TRBV20-1 and TRBJ1-2, with 8 bases that match TRBD1. Unmatched junction bases numbered 12, after V lost 3 bases and J lost 6 bases. CDR1 DFQATT and CDR2 SNEGSKA come from the germline V gene (reference sequence). The CDR3 consists of 15 residues. The CDR3 spells CSARTLPQGADGYTF. CDR3 DNA sequence: TGCAGTGCTAGGACCCTACCCCAGGGGGCGGATGGCTACACCTTC.

J is TRBJ2-7 and V is TRBV5-5; D might be TRBD1 or TRBD2, each matching 5 bases. Germline CDR1 reads SGHKS; CDR2 reads YYEKEE (reference sequence). The CDR3 loop spans 12 amino acids. V lost 1 base to trimming and J lost 4 bases, with 6 bases between them. This chain's CDR3 is CASSLWGYEQYV. CDR3 nucleotide sequence: TGTGCCAGCAGCTTGTGGGGGTACGAGCAGTACGTC.

This clonotype has a handful of counts. The rearrangement links TRBV6-6 to TRBJ1-5; D is unclear. The V end lost 8 bases, the J end lost 5 bases, and 13 bases lay between the germline ends. CDR1 is MNHNY, CDR2 SVGAGI, per germline (reference sequence). The CDR3 has 13 residues. The CDR3 coding sequence is TGTGCCAGCCACCAAAGGGCGGATCAGCCCCAGCATTTT. It is translated as CASHQRADQPQHF.

This clonotype was detected a few times. The V and J genes are TRBV7-2 and TRBJ1-5; maybe TRBD1 (5 bases). The length of the CDR3 is 14 residues. CDR1 SGHTA and CDR2 FQGNSA come from the germline V gene. V dropped 5 bases and J dropped 6 bases, with 14 bases sitting between them. CDR3 sequence: CASSPSTESQPQHF. The CDR3 nucleotides read TGTGCCAGCAGCCCTTCGACAGAGAGTCAGCCCCAGCATTTT.

This chain uses TRBV12-3 or TRBV12-4 with TRBJ2-2; 7 bases map to TRBD1. V gave up 7 bases and J gave up 4 bases; unmatched junction bases: 9. The CDR3 contains 15 residues. CDR3 loop: CASTTGQTLTGELFF. CDR3 coding DNA: TGTGCCAGCACCACGGGACAGACCCTCACCGGGGAGCTGTTTTTT.

The V and J genes are TRBV15 and TRBJ1-3, with a weak D call TRBD1 (6 bases). Trimming shortened V by 5 bases and J by 0 bases, and 14 bases separated the two germline ends. Germline V lookup: CDR1 LNHNV, CDR2 YYDKDF (reference sequence). This CDR3 spans 16 amino acids. The CDR3 DNA reads as TGTGCCACCAGCCCACAACGGGGGCCCTCTGGAAACACCATATATTTT. Encoded protein: CATSPQRGPSGNTIYF.

The CDR3 loop reads CAWSVRGPSGGTDTQYF. CDR3 coding DNA: TGTGCCTGGAGTGTACGGGGTCCTAGCGGGGGTACAGATACGCAGTATTTT. The chain is built from TRBV30 and TRBJ2-3, with TRBD2 matching over 10 bases. The CDR3 loop spans 17 amino acids. The germline gives CDR1 GTSNPN, CDR2 SVGIG (reference sequence). Trimming cost V 0 bases and J 3 bases; bases outside gene matches: 9. Combining the CDR3 with reference TRBV30 and TRBJ2-3 gives the whole variable domain SQTIHQWPATLVQPVGSPLSLECTVEGTSNPNLYWYRQAAGRGLQLLFYSVGIGQISSEVPQNLSASRPQDRQFILSSKKLLLSDSGFYLCAWSVRGPSGGTDTQYFGPGTRLTVL.

This clonotype was seen more than once but under ten times. The chain recombines TRBV29-1 with TRBJ2-7; either TRBD1 or TRBD2 may supply D (5 bases each). Trimming cost V 4 bases and J 4 bases, with 17 bases left between them. Germline V gives CDR1 SQVTM, CDR2 ANQGSEA. CDR3 length: 14 residues. In DNA, the CDR3 is TGCAGCGTTGTTCCCACTAGGGGCTTATACGAGCAGTACTTC. Translating gives CSVVPTRGLYEQYF.

The chain couples TRBV5-6 to TRBJ2-3, with D possibly matching TRBD2 (5 bases). The V end was cut by 0 bases, the J end by 9 bases, with 11 bases between. CDR1 is SGHDT, CDR2 YYEEEE, per germline. The CDR3 consists of 13 residues. The CDR3 DNA sequence: TGTGCCAGCAGCTTGGAGCGGACCACCACGCAGTATTTT. Amino acids: CASSLERTTTQYF.

The chain links TRBV29-1 to TRBJ2-7; 8 bases agree with TRBD1. CDR3 length: 15 residues. V lost 4 bases, J lost 7 bases, and 15 bases stayed unmatched. CDR1 SQVTM and CDR2 ANQGSEA come from the germline V gene. The CDR3: CSVVSIMGQAGEQYF. The CDR3 bases are TGCAGCGTTGTTAGTATCATGGGACAGGCTGGGGAGCAGTACTTC.

The V gene is TRBV9, the J gene TRBJ2-1; the D gene is possibly TRBD2 (6 bases). This CDR3 has 15 residues. Trimming removed 6 bases at V and 2 bases at J, with 15 bases between. CDR1 and CDR2 from the germline V gene are SGDLS and YYNGEE. The CDR3 sequence: CASTASGVAYNEQFF. The CDR3 DNA sequence: TGTGCCAGCACCGCCTCGGGGGTGGCCTACAATGAGCAGTTCTTC.